The 23 T cell receptor beta chains below were found in one sample sequenced in a study of Ad26.COV2.S vaccination and SARS-CoV-2 variants. Treatment: about 20 received Ad26.COV2.S at low or high dose, single or two shots; five or six received placebo; per-sample allocation not given. Day 63 after the first vaccine or placebo injection was the time point for sampling. TCRdb's copy holds only in-frame clones and misses some; the assay was immunoSEQ multiplex PCR. The data hold fewer than 400,000 clones, with 90% observed a single time. The material was peripheral blood, obtained in a trial of Ad26.COV2.S vaccine versus placebo. All receptors come from a person between 18 and 65 years old who received the Ad26.COV2.S COVID-19 vaccine or a placebo.

The chain is built from TRBV24-1 and TRBJ2-3; 8 bases agree with TRBD2. The CDR3 runs 15 residues. Germline values: CDR1 KGHDR, CDR2 SFDVKD. J gave up 6 bases and V 4 bases, and 8 bases lay outside the gene matches. CDR3 sequence reads: CATSEEGTSRDTQYF. CDR3 nucleotide sequence: TGTGCCACCAGTGAGGAGGGGACTAGTAGGGATACGCAGTATTTT.

V is TRBV6-5 and J is TRBJ1-2, with a weak D call TRBD1 (6 bases). CDR1 and CDR2 from the germline V gene are MNHEY and SVGAGI. CDR3 length equals 15 residues. V was shortened by 8 bases and J by 4 bases, with 20 bases between the two germline ends. The CDR3 reads CASGLGAAQTYGYTF. The CDR3 region has the DNA TGTGCCAGCGGATTGGGGGCCGCCCAGACCTATGGCTACACCTTC.

The chain carries TRBV28 and TRBJ1-1; weak D call: TRBD1 (6 bases). V was clipped by 7 bases and J by 4 bases, with 16 bases between them. Germline V gene lookup returns CDR1 MDHEN and CDR2 SYDVKM. This CDR3 has 14 residues. CDR3 residues: CASTSRARGTEAFF. As DNA, the CDR3 is TGTGCCAGCACTTCTCGGGCCAGGGGCACTGAAGCTTTCTTT.

The V gene is TRBV3-1 (or the pseudogene TRBV3-2), the J gene TRBJ1-2; D not certain. The ends were cut back, 4 bases at V and 6 bases at J, with 12 bases in the middle. The CDR3 consists of 13 residues. In germline, CDR1 is LGHDT, CDR2 YNNKEL (reference sequence). The CDR3: CASSRQPDNGYTF. The CDR3 DNA is TGTGCCAGCAGCCGCCAACCCGACAATGGCTACACCTTC.

J is TRBJ1-1 and V is TRBV5-6, with a tentative D call TRBD1 (5 bases). The germline CDR1 and CDR2 sequences are SGHDT and YYEEEE. The CDR3 is 14 amino acids. The V and J ends lost 2 bases and 8 bases respectively, with 16 bases between them. This CDR3 is CASSFYRKKREAFF. The CDR3 DNA follows: TGTGCCAGCAGCTTTTACAGGAAAAAAAGGGAAGCTTTCTTT.

The rearrangement uses TRBV4-3 and TRBJ2-7, with 10 positions matching TRBD2. The CDR3 is 17 residues long. With 0 bases clipped from V and 2 bases from J, the junction kept 7 bases outside the gene matches. Germline V CDR1 and CDR2: LGHNA, YSLEER. This chain's CDR3 is CASSQEMPSGGAYEQYF. CDR3 nucleotide sequence: TGCGCCAGCAGCCAAGAAATGCCTAGCGGGGGAGCCTACGAGCAGTACTTC.

The chain recombines TRBV7-8 with TRBJ1-1; 7 nucleotides match TRBD1. The V and J ends lost 5 bases and 6 bases, in that order; junction bases with no gene match: 12. The CDR3 is 15 amino acids. Germline CDR1 reads SGHVS; CDR2 reads FQNEAQ. The CDR3 coding sequence is TGTGCCAGCAGCCTCCACAGGGGCACTGCCCCTGAAGCTTTCTTT. It is translated as CASSLHRGTAPEAFF.

The chain has TRBV18 and TRBJ1-2, with TRBD1 as a possible D gene (6 bases). The CDR3 has 13 residues. Germline V gene lookup returns CDR1 KGHSH and CDR2 LQKENI. Deletions cut 2 bases from V and 4 bases from J, with 8 bases between. The CDR3 coding sequence is TGTGCCAGCTCACCAGGAGGGGGCTATGGCTACACCTTC. It specifies CASSPGGGYGYTF.

CDR3 region: CASSYKAGTLYEQYV. The DNA of the CDR3 is TGTGCCAGCAGTTACAAGGCGGGTACCCTTTACGAGCAGTACGTC. The gene calls are TRBV6-2 or TRBV6-3 and TRBJ2-7; possibly TRBD2 for D (5 bases). V lost 2 bases and J lost 4, with 15 bases in between. Germline V gene sequence: CDR1 MNHEY, CDR2 SVGEGT. The CDR3 contains 15 residues.

The chain employs TRBV6-5 and TRBJ1-2; possible D gene TRBD1, 5 bases. V was pared by 0 bases and J by 4 bases, with 9 bases between. The CDR3 is 14 residues long. Germline values: CDR1 MNHEY, CDR2 SVGAGI. CDR3 region: CASSYSGPSYGYTF. For the CDR3, the DNA is TGTGCCAGCAGTTACTCGGGACCGAGCTATGGCTACACCTTC.

The chain has TRBV7-9 and TRBJ1-2; D gene uncertain. The V gene lost 2 bases and the J gene lost 4 bases, with 11 bases spanning the gap. The CDR3 contains 14 residues. Germline CDR1 and CDR2: SEHNR and FQNEAQ (reference sequence). The CDR3 reads CASSLNQVAYGYTF. The DNA of the CDR3 is TGTGCCAGCAGCTTAAACCAAGTTGCCTATGGCTACACCTTC.

This clone was picked up one time. The V call is TRBV6-4, the J call TRBJ2-2, with D unclear. This CDR3 contains 13 residues. Germline V gene lookup returns CDR1 MRHNA and CDR2 SNTAGT. Trimming removed 6 bases from V and 2 bases from J, with 7 bases in between. CDR3: CASRESNTGELFF. The CDR3, as DNA: TGTGCCAGCAGGGAGTCTAACACCGGGGAGCTGTTTTTT.

The V call is TRBV7-9, the J call TRBJ2-5, with 8 bases identical to TRBD2. There are 18 residues in the CDR3. V trimming: 4 bases; J trimming: 5 bases; junction bases outside the gene matches: 18. The germline V gene encodes CDR1 SEHNR and CDR2 FQNEAQ (reference sequence). The CDR3 loop reads CASSSNAAEAGARETQYF. The CDR3 DNA sequence: TGTGCCAGCAGCTCAAACGCGGCAGAAGCGGGAGCGAGGGAGACCCAGTACTTC.

This sequence joins TRBV10-3 and TRBJ2-5; D is perhaps TRBD2 (6 bases). Germline loops: CDR1 ENHRY, CDR2 SYGVKD. The CDR3 extends over 12 amino acids. The germline V and J ends were trimmed by 10 bases and 2 bases, with 11 bases remaining between them. The CDR3 region has the DNA TGTGCCACCTCGGGGGAGCAAGAGACCCAGTACTTC. It specifies CATSGEQETQYF.

This chain links TRBV7-9 with TRBJ2-5, with a tentative D call TRBD1 (6 bases). The ends were cut back, 5 bases at V and 5 bases at J, with 12 bases in the middle. In germline, CDR1 is SEHNR, CDR2 FQNEAQ (reference sequence). The CDR3 consists of 13 residues. The CDR3, as DNA: TGTGCCAGCAGCACCCCTAGGGGGGAGACCCAGTACTTC. It specifies CASSTPRGETQYF. Complete variable domain (other parts from reference TRBV7-9 and TRBJ2-5): DTGVSQNPRHKITKRGQNVTFRCDPISEHNRLYWYRQTLGQGPEFLTYFQNEAQLEKSRLLSDRFSAERPKGSFSTLEIQRTEQGDSAMYLCASSTPRGETQYFGPGTRLLVL.

The J gene is TRBJ2-3, the V gene TRBV6-4; D not certain. The V end lost 2 bases, the J end lost 2 bases, and 5 bases lay between the germline ends. The CDR3 runs 13 residues. CDR1 is MRHNA and CDR2 is SNTAGT in the germline V gene. CDR3 DNA sequence: TGTGCCAGCAGTGACAAGCACACAGATACGCAGTATTTT. Residues: CASSDKHTDTQYF.

The chain is built from TRBV5-1 and TRBJ2-4; 7 nucleotides agree with TRBD1. The CDR3 runs to 14 residues. Germline CDR1 is SGHRS and CDR2 is YFSETQ. V shed 3 bases and J 6 bases; nucleotides not matched to a gene: 6. The CDR3 nucleotides are TGCGCCAGCAGCTGGGACAGAGAGGGAAACATTCAGTACTTC. This encodes CASSWDREGNIQYF. Supplemented by reference TRBV5-1 and TRBJ2-4, the full variable domain reads KAGVTQTPRYLIKTRGQQVTLSCSPISGHRSVSWYQQTPGQGLQFLFEYFSETQRNKGNFPGRFSGRQFSNSRSEMNVSTLELGDSALYLCASSWDREGNIQYFGAGTRLSVL.

The rearrangement joins TRBV10-3 to TRBJ2-1; 9 bases match TRBD2. V lost 3 bases and J lost 3; bases outside the gene matches: 3. The germline V gene encodes CDR1 ENHRY and CDR2 SYGVKD. This CDR3 has 15 residues. CDR3 protein: CAISEATSGYNEQFF. The CDR3 DNA follows: TGTGCCATCAGTGAAGCGACTAGCGGCTACAATGAGCAGTTCTTC.

The genes are TRBV7-2 and TRBJ1-2; perhaps TRBD1 as D (6 bases). The CDR3 contains 17 residues. Trimming removed 1 base at V and 0 bases at J, with 15 bases between. Germline V gene lookup returns CDR1 SGHTA and CDR2 FQGNSA. In nucleotides, the CDR3 is TGTGCCAGCAGCTTAGGGTCTTGGTGGACAGCTAACTATGGCTACACCTTC. Encoded protein: CASSLGSWWTANYGYTF.

The chain employs TRBV19 and TRBJ2-5, with D hard to call. Trimming stripped 6 bases from V and 5 bases from J, with 13 bases between. The CDR3 length is 13 residues. CDR1 and CDR2 from the germline V gene are LNHDA and SQIVND (reference sequence). The CDR3 loop is CASSSHGGETQYF. CDR3 DNA: TGTGCCAGTAGCTCACACGGTGGGGAGACCCAGTACTTC.

The CDR3 DNA is TGCGCCAGCAGCCAGGGCCCAAGGGAGACCCAGTACTTC. Its translation is CASSQGPRETQYF. This sequence joins TRBV4-3 and TRBJ2-5; D is ambiguous. The CDR3 is 13 residues long. With 3 bases removed from V and 5 bases from J, the gap between germline ends came to 10 bases. Germline assignment: CDR1 LGHNA and CDR2 YSLEER.

The V gene is TRBV7-9, the J gene TRBJ1-3; D is undetermined. The V gene's germline CDR1 is SEHNR and CDR2 FQNEAQ (reference sequence). Trimming cost V 1 base and J 4 bases, with 11 bases left between them. The CDR3 runs 15 residues. CDR3 DNA sequence: TGTGCCAGCAGCTTAGTTTCCCGGGCGGGAAACACCATATATTTT. Translated: CASSLVSRAGNTIYF.

The chain joins TRBV7-9 to TRBJ1-2; no definite D call. The CDR3 totals 14 residues. V was clipped by 5 bases and J by 6 bases, with 16 bases between them. Germline loops: CDR1 SEHNR, CDR2 FQNEAQ (reference sequence). The CDR3 DNA sequence: TGTGCCAGCAGCCAGGATGGGTTCGGGGATGGCTACACCTTC. Amino acids: CASSQDGFGDGYTF.